Each of the 15 T cell receptor beta chains below was sequenced from the same sample in a study of human T cells and chemical hapten exposure. Sample time point: pre-sensitization, week 0. Treatment defined: therapeutic diphenylcyclopropenone sensitization with weekly scalp DPC. TCRdb ran MiXCR on the RACE reads and lists one entry per CDR3 protein. The sample comprises a few hundred thousand distinct CDR3 sequences, about 5% of which are singletons, and around 8.8% rests with the top ten. The sequences come from whole blood, collected in connection with sensitization to the hapten diphenylcyclopropenone (DPC). The receptors derive from a woman aged 18 to 35 with alopecia areata. Some clones in this sample may be carry-over from other donors' samples.

The sample holds a few counts of this clonotype. The V and J genes are TRBV15 and TRBJ1-2; the D is unclear. The CDR3 length is 13 residues. Germline CDR1 LNHNV, CDR2 YYDKDF (reference sequence). The V gene lost 0 bases and the J gene lost 4 bases, with 6 bases spanning the gap. The CDR3 DNA sequence: TGTGCCACCAGCAGAGATACAGTCTATGGCTACACCTTC. Protein product: CATSRDTVYGYTF.

This clonotype was detected many times. V is TRBV12-3 or TRBV12-4 and J is TRBJ1-1; D remains unclear. The CDR3 consists of 14 residues. V was pared by 5 bases and J by 5 bases, with 15 bases between. DNA of the CDR3: TGTGCCAGCAGTCAGGAAGGAGAAGTTACTGAAGCTTTCTTT. The encoded protein is CASSQEGEVTEAFF.

In this sample, this clonotype turned up many times. The CDR3 loop reads CASSNQGMDYNEQFF. The DNA for the CDR3 is TGTGCCAGCAGTAATCAGGGGATGGATTACAATGAGCAGTTCTTC. The rearrangement uses TRBV6-5 and TRBJ2-1, with a weak D call TRBD1 (6 bases). Germline-derived CDR1 and CDR2 are MNHEY and SVGAGI. Trimming cost V 5 bases and J 4 bases, with 15 bases left between them. CDR3 length: 15 amino acids.

On this clonotype: This may be a read error, as it is one base from a much larger clone. V is TRBV12-3 or TRBV12-4 and J is TRBJ2-1; 13 bases fit TRBD2. This CDR3 region has 15 residues. The V segment lost 6 bases and the J segment 10 bases; nucleotides outside the gene matches: 9. CDR3 DNA sequence: TGTGCCAGCAGCTCCACTAGCGGGGGGGCTGGGGAGCAGTTCTTC. It encodes CASSSTSGGAGEQFF.

V and J are TRBV20-1 and TRBJ2-7; 10 nucleotides match TRBD2. The CDR3 totals 14 residues. Germline V CDR1 and CDR2: DFQATT, SNEGSKA (reference sequence). Trimming cost V 4 bases and J 0 bases; bases outside gene matches: 3. This CDR3 is CSATSGGFSYEQYF. In nucleotides, the CDR3 is TGCAGTGCTACTAGCGGGGGCTTCTCCTACGAGCAGTACTTC.

A word on this clonotype: This clone may be a read error of a much larger clone one base away. It is likely a read error, because the conserved phenylalanine at the end of the CDR3 is missing. The J gene is TRBJ1-1, the V gene TRBV2; TRBD1 matches 8 bases. Unmatched junction bases numbered 5, after V lost 4 bases and J lost 4 bases. The CDR3 loop spans 14 amino acids. Germline CDR1 SNHLY, CDR2 FYNNEI. The CDR3 bases are TGTGCCAGCAGTGGCAGGGGGCGAGGCACTGAAGCTTTCCTT. Protein product: CASSGRGRGTEAFL.

The chain employs TRBV6-6 and TRBJ2-1; the match to TRBD1 covers 7 bases. The ends lost 0 bases at V and 6 bases at J; junction bases unmatched: 5. Per the germline V gene, CDR1 is MNHNY and CDR2 is SVGAGI (reference sequence). The CDR3 length is 15 residues. The CDR3 DNA reads as TGTGCCAGCAGTTACTCTACAGGGGTCAGCAATGAGCAGTTCTTC. Translated: CASSYSTGVSNEQFF.

The sample holds many counts of this clonotype. The gene calls are TRBV28 and TRBJ1-2; the D is unclear. V lost 11 bases to trimming and J lost 5 bases, with 15 bases between them. From germline, CDR1 is MDHEN and CDR2 SYDVKM. The CDR3 spans 12 residues. The CDR3 reads CAARERWYGYTF. For the CDR3, the DNA is TGTGCCGCCCGAGAGAGGTGGTATGGCTACACCTTC.

This clonotype was observed many times. The rearrangement joins TRBV12-3 or TRBV12-4 to TRBJ2-7; D possibly uses TRBD1 or TRBD2 (5 bases each). Trimming removed 6 bases at V and 1 base at J, with 10 bases between. This CDR3 contains 13 residues. The CDR3 reads CASSRGPSYEQYF. The CDR3 bases are TGTGCCAGCAGCCGGGGACCGTCCTACGAGCAGTACTTC.

This clonotype appeared a few times. The V call is TRBV3-1, the J call TRBJ1-2; 9 nucleotides align to TRBD1. This CDR3 is built from 18 residues. V was clipped by 1 base and J by 1 base; unmatched bases: 10. Germline values: CDR1 LGHDT, CDR2 YNNKEL (reference sequence). The CDR3 DNA follows: TGTGCCAGCAGCCAAGTTGTGACCCGGGACAGGGTTAACTATGGCTACACCTTC. Translating gives CASSQVVTRDRVNYGYTF.

The rearrangement uses TRBV6-5 and TRBJ2-3, with D perhaps matching TRBD2 (5 bases). The CDR3 length is 15 residues. CDR1 and CDR2 from the germline V gene are MNHEY and SVGAGI. V shed 6 bases and J shed 3 bases, with 16 bases lying between them. The CDR3 here is CASSRSLPGTDTQYF. CDR3 in DNA: TGTGCCAGCAGCCGCTCACTACCGGGAACAGATACGCAGTATTTT.

This clonotype was counted only a few times. Just one base apart from a much larger clone, this may be a read error. The genes are TRBV10-2 and TRBJ1-5; 7 nucleotides agree with TRBD1. This CDR3 comprises 14 residues. Germline V gene lookup returns CDR1 WSHSY and CDR2 SAAADI. The junction had 4 bases not matched to a gene; V was cut back by 6 bases and J by 2 bases. The CDR3: CASRDTGGNQPQHF. The CDR3 nucleotides read TGCGCCAGCAGGGATACAGGGGGCAATCAGCCCCAGCATTTT.

In its sample, this clonotype was seen many times. This chain uses TRBV6-6 with TRBJ2-7; D is unresolved. The CDR3 spans 11 residues. Germline V gene sequence: CDR1 MNHNY, CDR2 SVGAGI (reference sequence). Trimming stripped 2 bases from V and 7 bases from J, with 6 bases between. DNA of the CDR3: TGTGCCAGCAGTTACCAGTGGGAGCAGTACTTC. It yields the protein CASSYQWEQYF.

V is TRBV4-2 and J is TRBJ2-3; D not certain. The V gene lost 1 base and the J gene lost 0 bases, with 8 bases spanning the gap. CDR1 is LGHNA, CDR2 YNFKEQ, per germline. This CDR3 comprises 15 residues. The CDR3 spells CASSQVGSSTDTQYF. The CDR3 DNA follows: TGTGCCAGCAGCCAAGTAGGGTCTAGCACAGATACGCAGTATTTT.

The chain uses TRBV6-2 or TRBV6-3 and TRBJ1-1, with TRBD1 identical over 7 bases. V shed 1 base, J shed 0 bases, and the junction held 2 bases outside the gene matches. Germline CDR1 is MNHEY and CDR2 is SVGEGT. CDR3 size: 15 residues. The chain's CDR3 is CASSYWDSLNTEAFF. The CDR3 coding sequence is TGTGCCAGCAGTTACTGGGACAGCCTGAACACTGAAGCTTTCTTT.